This T cell receptor beta chain was sequenced during a study of identical twins' blood T cells. TCRdb fed the 5' RACE reads into MiXCR, producing one record per CDR3 protein. Of a few hundred thousand distinct CDR3 sequences detected, around 30% appear once; the ten largest clones hold 6.1%. The germline V gene encodes CDR1 SGHAT and CDR2 FQNNGV. V was trimmed by 4 bases and J by 7 bases, leaving 16 bases between them. The CDR3 extends over 14 amino acids. This TCR was recovered from a woman aged 18 to 55 in good health. The chain uses TRBV11-2 and TRBJ1-1; D might be TRBD1 (5 bases). Source material: PBMCs. CDR3 region: CASSSSWDGGEAFF. The CDR3 DNA follows: TGTGCCAGCAGCTCGTCCTGGGACGGGGGTGAAGCTTTCTTT.